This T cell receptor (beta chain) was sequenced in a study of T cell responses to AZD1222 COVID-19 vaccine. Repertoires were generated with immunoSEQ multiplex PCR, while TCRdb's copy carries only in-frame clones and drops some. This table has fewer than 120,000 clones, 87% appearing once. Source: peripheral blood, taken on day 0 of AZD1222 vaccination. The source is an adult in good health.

The CDR3 protein is CASRSWPDRGGYGNQPQHF. In DNA form, the CDR3 reads TGTGCCAGCAGGTCCTGGCCGGACAGGGGGGGATATGGCAATCAGCCCCAGCATTTT. The chain links TRBV28 to TRBJ1-5; 10 bases are a match to TRBD1. V lost 6 bases, J lost 2 bases, and 16 bases stayed unmatched. Looked up from germline, CDR1 is MDHEN and CDR2 is SYDVKM. The CDR3 loop spans 19 amino acids.